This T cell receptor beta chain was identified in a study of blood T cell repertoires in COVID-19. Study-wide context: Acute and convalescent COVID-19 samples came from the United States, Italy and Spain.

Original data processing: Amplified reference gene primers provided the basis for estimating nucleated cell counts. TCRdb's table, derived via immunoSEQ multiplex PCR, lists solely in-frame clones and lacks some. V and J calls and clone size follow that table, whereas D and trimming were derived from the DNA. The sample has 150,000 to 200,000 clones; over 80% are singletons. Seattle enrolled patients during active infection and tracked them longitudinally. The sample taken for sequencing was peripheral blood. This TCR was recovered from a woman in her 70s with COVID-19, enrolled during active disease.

This CDR3 reads CASTPPGANTEAFF. Here the CDR3 DNA reads TGTGCCAGCACCCCCCCTGGAGCAAACACTGAAGCTTTCTTT. This sequence joins TRBV28 and TRBJ1-1; D is unclear. V was pared by 7 bases and J by 2 bases, with 14 bases between. Germline loops: CDR1 MDHEN, CDR2 SYDVKM. The CDR3 extends over 14 amino acids.